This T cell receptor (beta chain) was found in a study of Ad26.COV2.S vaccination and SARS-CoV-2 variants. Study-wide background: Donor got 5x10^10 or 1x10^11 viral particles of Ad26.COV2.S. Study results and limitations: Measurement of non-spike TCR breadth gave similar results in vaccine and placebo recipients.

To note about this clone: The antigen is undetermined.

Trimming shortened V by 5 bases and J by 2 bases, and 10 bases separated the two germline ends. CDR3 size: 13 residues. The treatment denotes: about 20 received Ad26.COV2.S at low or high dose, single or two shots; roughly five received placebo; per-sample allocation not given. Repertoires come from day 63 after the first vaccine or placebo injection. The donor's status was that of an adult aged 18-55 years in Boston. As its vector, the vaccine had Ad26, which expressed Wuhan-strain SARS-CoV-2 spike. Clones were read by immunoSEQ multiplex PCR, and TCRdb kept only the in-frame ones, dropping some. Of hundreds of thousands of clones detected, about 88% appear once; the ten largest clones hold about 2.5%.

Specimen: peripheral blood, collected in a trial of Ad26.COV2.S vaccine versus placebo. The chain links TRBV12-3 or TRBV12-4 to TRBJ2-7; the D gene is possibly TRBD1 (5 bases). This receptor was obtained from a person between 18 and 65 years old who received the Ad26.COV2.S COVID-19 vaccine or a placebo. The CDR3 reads CASSPWTPYEQYF. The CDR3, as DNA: TGTGCCAGCAGTCCGTGGACACCCTACGAGCAGTACTTC.